This T cell receptor (beta chain) was documented in a study of shared clonotypes between healthy human individuals. Assay used: immunoSEQ multiplex PCR; TCRdb lists only in-frame clones, some missing. The sample shows roughly 2.5 million clones, over 85% of them seen only once. This CDR3 has 14 amino acids. V was pared by 5 bases and J by 7 bases, with 7 bases of the junction left unmatched. From germline, CDR1 is SGHAT and CDR2 FQNNGV. Sequenced input: naive CD4+ T cells sorted from blood. Sample subset: CD45RA+ positively selected. This clonotype was obtained from a man younger than 30 in good health. The chain carries TRBV11-2 and TRBJ1-4; TRBD1 matches 7 bases. The CDR3 sequence: CASSADRTLEKLFF. DNA for the CDR3: TGTGCCAGCAGCGCGGACAGGACTCTTGAAAAACTGTTTTTT.